The entry below gives a single T cell receptor (beta chain) sequence along with its context. Its matching antigen is unknown. This specimen comes from a study of cytomegalovirus exposure and HLA in healthy donors. Study-wide results and limits: A later look showed TCR association rates differing by HLA locus, highest for DRB1 and lowest for HLA-C. Roughly even sequencing depth across donors was the assumption behind the presence/absence analyses.

Germline V gene data show CDR1 as SGHDT and CDR2 as YYEEEE. This CDR3 contains 15 residues. J gave up 5 bases and V 4 bases, and 8 bases lay outside the gene matches. The PCR contained 60 Vbeta and 13 Jbeta primers. Generated by immunoSEQ multiplex PCR, the TCRdb table keeps only in-frame clones and is missing some. There are around 150,000 clones in the sample; under 75% occur only once, and 7.1% lies in the top ten. This sequence was found in a man aged 35-49 years in good health and CMV-seropositive. This chain connects TRBV5-6 to TRBJ1-2; TRBD1 aligns across 10 bases. The specimen sequenced was PBMCs. CDR3 coding DNA: TGTGCCAGCAGCCCCCGGACAGGGGGGACTTATGGCTACACCTTC. It codes for CASSPRTGGTYGYTF.